These 28 T cell receptor beta chains were sequenced from one sample in a study of CD8 T cells in ankylosing spondylitis. TCRdb itself ran the 5' RACE reads through MiXCR, one entry per CDR3 protein. Of roughly 30,000 distinct CDR3 sequences listed, 14% are singletons. The source material was blood. Every receptor here comes from a male donor with ankylosing spondylitis or in good health (not recorded which).

This chain uses TRBV5-1 with TRBJ1-3, with D unresolved. Germline CDR1 reads SGHRS; CDR2 reads YFSETQ. The V end lost 1 base, the J end lost 0 bases, and 5 bases lay between the germline ends. CDR3 size: 14 residues. The CDR3: CASSLRSSGNTIYF. As DNA, the CDR3 is TGCGCCAGCAGCTTGAGGAGCTCTGGAAACACCATATATTTT.

This clonotype was observed a few times. The rearrangement joins TRBV28 to TRBJ2-5, with TRBD2 as a possible D gene (6 bases). Trimming cost V 3 bases and J 2 bases, with 10 bases left between them. CDR3 length: 14 amino acids. Germline CDR1 MDHEN, CDR2 SYDVKM. The CDR3 reads CASSFNGGQETQYF. The CDR3 region has the DNA TGTGCCAGCAGTTTCAATGGGGGGCAAGAGACCCAGTACTTC.

The chain is built from TRBV20-1 and TRBJ1-5; no firm D call. With 0 bases removed from V and 2 bases from J, the gap between germline ends came to 11 bases. CDR3 length equals 15 residues. Germline-derived CDR1 and CDR2 are DFQATT and SNEGSKA (reference sequence). The CDR3, as DNA: TGCAGTGCTAGAGAGTTGTGGCCCCGCAATCAGCCCCAGCATTTT. Amino acids: CSARELWPRNQPQHF.

This clonotype was detected a few times. The chain employs TRBV12-3 or TRBV12-4 and TRBJ2-7; the D gene is possibly TRBD2 (6 bases). The CDR3 spans 15 residues. Trimming took off 5 bases at V and 3 bases at J, with 17 bases between the two ends. CDR3 amino acids: CASSPEAGLFYEQYF. In DNA, the CDR3 is TGTGCCAGCAGTCCAGAGGCGGGACTCTTCTACGAGCAGTACTTC.

This clonotype was seen a few times. The chain employs TRBV7-9 and TRBJ1-4; D may be TRBD1 (6 bases). The germline gives CDR1 SEHNR, CDR2 FQNEAQ (reference sequence). This CDR3 contains 14 residues. Trimming left V 3 bases short and J 8 bases short, with 13 bases between. The CDR3 reads CASSFTGSGEKLFF. CDR3 sequence (DNA): TGTGCCAGCAGCTTTACAGGGTCCGGGGAAAAACTGTTTTTT.

This clonotype was counted between two and nine times. The chain couples TRBV7-2 to TRBJ1-1; unclear D gene. Germline CDR1 reads SGHTA; CDR2 reads FQGNSA. The CDR3 covers 13 residues. Between the trimmed V and J ends, which lost 5 bases and 5 bases, there was a span of 12 bases. CDR3 sequence: CASSQGWRTEAFF. The CDR3 nucleotides are TGTGCCAGCAGCCAAGGGTGGCGTACTGAAGCTTTCTTT.

The gene calls are TRBV29-1 and TRBJ2-7, with D possibly called TRBD1 or TRBD2 (5 bases each). This CDR3 is 11 amino acids long. Germline CDR1 is SQVTM and CDR2 is ANQGSEA. V was clipped by 4 bases and J by 5 bases, with 9 bases between them. Here the CDR3 DNA reads TGCAGCGTTGCCAGGGACCACGAGCAGTACTTC. Encoded protein: CSVARDHEQYF.

This clonotype was seen more than once but under ten times. The chain uses TRBV7-2 and TRBJ1-4; 11 positions agree with TRBD1. In germline, CDR1 is SGHTA, CDR2 FQGNSA. The V and J ends lost 5 bases and 7 bases, in that order; junction bases with no gene match: 3. This CDR3 comprises 14 residues. The CDR3 coding sequence is TGTGCCAGCAGCCCGGACAGGGGGCCTGAAAAACTGTTTTTT. Amino acid sequence: CASSPDRGPEKLFF.

This clonotype has just a few counts. This rearrangement joins TRBV5-5 to TRBJ2-5; 7 bases map to TRBD1. Germline V gene lookup returns CDR1 SGHKS and CDR2 YYEKEE (reference sequence). The junction had 3 bases not matched to a gene; V was cut back by 3 bases and J by 4 bases. The CDR3 covers 13 residues. This CDR3 reads CASSWTGPETQYF. CDR3 coding DNA: TGTGCCAGCAGCTGGACAGGACCAGAGACCCAGTACTTC.

Many counts were recorded for this clonotype. The chain combines TRBV29-1 with TRBJ2-1; TRBD2 agrees at 12 bases. The CDR3 covers 18 residues. Per the germline V gene, CDR1 is SQVTM and CDR2 is ANQGSEA. V shed 0 bases and J 0 bases; nucleotides not matched to a gene: 6. CDR3 region: CSVEEGLAGGLSYNEQFF. Written as DNA, the CDR3 is TGCAGCGTTGAAGAGGGGCTAGCGGGGGGGCTCTCCTACAATGAGCAGTTCTTC.

This clonotype came up a few times. The rearrangement uses TRBV20-1 and TRBJ2-7; D unclear. Trimming removed 4 bases from V and 0 bases from J, with 10 bases in between. The germline V gene encodes CDR1 DFQATT and CDR2 SNEGSKA (reference sequence). The CDR3 spans 13 residues. For the CDR3, the DNA is TGCAGTGCTACATTGGCGAACTCCTACGAGCAGTACTTC. It encodes CSATLANSYEQYF.

This clonotype was detected many times. The V call is TRBV7-2, the J call TRBJ2-7; 10 bases line up with TRBD1. This CDR3 spans 15 amino acids. V was clipped by 0 bases and J by 4 bases; unmatched bases: 3. The V gene's germline CDR1 is SGHTA and CDR2 FQGNSA. The CDR3 reads CASSLAGTGVYEQYV. The CDR3 nucleotides are TGTGCCAGCAGCTTAGCCGGGACAGGGGTTTACGAGCAGTACGTC.

This clonotype was observed a handful of times. V gene TRBV28 combines with J gene TRBJ1-1; D is unresolved. The CDR3 spans 13 residues. Germline V gene data show CDR1 as MDHEN and CDR2 as SYDVKM. Trimming stripped 8 bases from V and 1 base from J, with 11 bases between. CDR3 residues: CASLEHRNTEAFF. In DNA form, the CDR3 reads TGTGCCAGCCTAGAGCATAGGAACACTGAAGCTTTCTTT.

The V call is TRBV29-1, the J call TRBJ2-7, with D perhaps matching TRBD2 (6 bases). CDR3 length: 11 amino acids. V lost 4 bases and J lost 6, with 10 bases in between. Germline-derived CDR1 and CDR2 are SQVTM and ANQGSEA. CDR3 bases: TGCAGCGTTGTGGGGGGTAGCGAGCAGTACTTC. It codes for CSVVGGSEQYF.

CDR3 bases: TGTGCCAGCAGTTTCCGGGGGGCCGGAGCTGAAGCTTTCTTT. Translated: CASSFRGAGAEAFF. The J gene is TRBJ1-1, the V gene TRBV27; D is possibly TRBD1 (6 bases). CDR3 length equals 14 residues. V lost 3 bases, J lost 6 bases, and 14 bases lay in between. Germline V lookup: CDR1 MNHEY, CDR2 SMNVEV (reference sequence).

There are a few counts of this clonotype. The chain couples TRBV2 to TRBJ1-1; D may be TRBD1 (6 bases). The CDR3 sequence is 16 residues long. Deletions cut 6 bases from V and 0 bases from J, with 17 bases between. Germline CDR1 SNHLY, CDR2 FYNNEI. CDR3 coding DNA: TGTGCCAGCAGGAGGGGACAAGTGGGGATGAACACTGAAGCTTTCTTT. Amino acids: CASRRGQVGMNTEAFF.

This chain uses TRBV5-6 with TRBJ1-6, with no clear D. From germline, CDR1 is SGHDT and CDR2 YYEEEE. This CDR3 has 15 amino acids. Between the trimmed V and J ends, which lost 1 base and 9 bases, there was a span of 14 bases. In DNA form, the CDR3 reads TGTGCCAGCAGCTTGCCGGCAGAAGTTGGTTCACCCCTCCACTTT. Translating it yields CASSLPAEVGSPLHF.

The rearrangement links TRBV7-2 to TRBJ2-2; D gene uncertain. The V end was cut by 4 bases, the J end by 5 bases, with 8 bases between. This CDR3 has 13 residues. Germline CDR1 is SGHTA and CDR2 is FQGNSA. The CDR3 reads CASSSQATGELFF. In DNA form, the CDR3 reads TGTGCCAGCAGCTCGCAGGCGACCGGGGAGCTGTTTTTT.

The V call is TRBV29-1, the J call TRBJ2-2; no reliable D call. Looked up from germline, CDR1 is SQVTM and CDR2 is ANQGSEA. This CDR3 spans 12 amino acids. The ends were cut back, 3 bases at V and 6 bases at J, with 8 bases in the middle. The CDR3 region has the DNA TGCAGCGTTGAGAACATCTCCGGGGAGCTGTTTTTT. This sequence encodes CSVENISGELFF.

This clonotype was recorded many times. The genes are TRBV4-1 and TRBJ1-1, with 10 bases fitting TRBD1. Germline values: CDR1 MGHRA, CDR2 YSYEKL. The CDR3 extends over 18 amino acids. Trimming took 1 base from V and 2 from J; bases not matched to a gene: 10. The CDR3 DNA reads TGCGCCAGCAGCCAAGCCTCCGGGACAGGGGTTGGTAACACTGAAGCTTTCTTT. Translation: CASSQASGTGVGNTEAFF.

The chain is built from TRBV29-1 and TRBJ1-4; D perhaps matches TRBD1 (6 bases). Germline loops: CDR1 SQVTM, CDR2 ANQGSEA. This CDR3 is 13 amino acids long. Trimming pared 1 base from V and 12 bases from J, leaving 15 bases between. CDR3 DNA sequence: TGCAGCGTTGAAGGCGAGGCCGGGACACAACTGTTTTTT. This encodes CSVEGEAGTQLFF.

In its sample, this clonotype was seen a few times. CDR3 nucleotides: TGTGCCAGCAGCCGCCTCGGGGGGTTATACAATGAGCAGTTCTTC. This translates into CASSRLGGLYNEQFF. V usage is TRBV14 and J usage is TRBJ2-1, with 7 bases aligning to TRBD2. This CDR3 region has 15 residues. V lost 4 bases to trimming and J lost 4 bases; unmatched junction nucleotides: 7. The germline V gene has CDR1 SGHDN and CDR2 FVKESK.

In its sample, this clonotype was seen a few times. The J gene is TRBJ2-2, the V gene TRBV20-1; D is unresolved. The V end lost 4 bases, the J end lost 1 base, and 7 bases lay between the germline ends. The CDR3 is 13 residues long. Germline V gives CDR1 DFQATT, CDR2 SNEGSKA (reference sequence). Here the CDR3 reads CSANRLNTGELFF. CDR3 coding DNA: TGCAGTGCTAACCGACTGAACACCGGGGAGCTGTTTTTT.

The J gene is TRBJ1-1, the V gene TRBV29-1; 9 bases are shared with TRBD1. V gave up 7 bases and J gave up 2 bases; unmatched junction bases: 5. The CDR3 runs to 13 residues. Germline CDR1 reads SQVTM; CDR2 reads ANQGSEA. The CDR3 spells CSAPGQGNTEAFF. The CDR3 nucleotides read TGCAGCGCTCCGGGACAGGGAAACACTGAAGCTTTCTTT. Looking up the rest from reference TRBV29-1 and TRBJ1-1 gives the full variable domain: SAVISQKPSRDICQRGTSLTIQCQVDSQVTMMFWYRQQPGQSLTLIATANQGSEATYESGFVIDKFPISRPNLTFSTLTVSNMSPEDSSIYLCSAPGQGNTEAFFGQGTRLTVV.

The chain joins TRBV5-1 to TRBJ2-3, with D unclear. This CDR3 is 16 amino acids long. Germline assignment: CDR1 SGHRS and CDR2 YFSETQ. V lost 1 base to trimming and J lost 2 bases, with 14 bases between them. CDR3 DNA: TGCGCCAGCAGCTTGCGGCTCAGCGAAACCACAGATACGCAGTATTTT. Translated: CASSLRLSETTDTQYF.

This chain uses TRBV7-2 with TRBJ1-5, with a possible D match to TRBD1 (5 bases). V was pared by 5 bases and J by 5 bases, with 13 bases between. Per germline, CDR1 SGHTA and CDR2 FQGNSA. This CDR3 has 14 amino acids. The CDR3 nucleotides read TGTGCCAGCAGCCTAAACCAGGGTTATCAGCCCCAGCATTTT. It is translated as CASSLNQGYQPQHF.

The chain is built from TRBV9 and TRBJ1-5; D is unresolved. Trimming removed 0 bases at V and 3 bases at J, with 7 bases between. Germline V gene sequence: CDR1 SGDLS, CDR2 YYNGEE. The CDR3 runs 14 residues. The chain's CDR3 is CASSVGQANQPQHF. Here the CDR3 DNA reads TGTGCCAGCAGCGTAGGGCAGGCCAATCAGCCCCAGCATTTT.

The V gene is TRBV6-1, the J gene TRBJ1-1; D uncertain. V lost 4 bases, J lost 8 bases, and 14 bases lay in between. The CDR3 covers 13 residues. Per germline, CDR1 MNHNS and CDR2 SASEGT. Here the CDR3 DNA reads TGTGCCAGCAGTGGTGGTCCGGGGATGGAAGCTTTCTTT. Protein: CASSGGPGMEAFF.